Here is one T cell receptor beta chain with its context. The source of the sample is a study of blood T cell repertoires in COVID-19. Trimming removed 0 bases from V and 2 bases from J, with 8 bases in between. The CDR3 has 14 residues. Germline V gene data show CDR1 as SGDLS and CDR2 as YYNGEE. Sequencing used immunoSEQ multiplex PCR; TCRdb keeps in-frame clones, though not all of them. Of nearly 250,000 clones in the sample, around 86% were seen once. This TCR was sampled from a woman aged 60-75 years who had recovered from COVID-19. The sequenced sample was peripheral blood. The chain uses TRBV9 and TRBJ1-1; D might be TRBD1 (5 bases). The CDR3 DNA sequence: TGTGCCAGCAGCGTAGTGGGACTAAACACTGAAGCTTTCTTT. Translation gives CASSVVGLNTEAFF.